The 3 T cell receptor beta chains listed next were all sequenced from one sample in a study of cytomegalovirus exposure and HLA in healthy donors. Amplification used 60 Vbeta primers and 13 Jbeta primers. Sequencing used immunoSEQ multiplex PCR; TCRdb keeps in-frame clones, though not all of them. Here the sample spans about 130,000 clones, roughly 77% being singletons. The sample consisted of PBMCs. These receptors were obtained from a woman between 40 and 55 years old in good health and CMV-seropositive.

This clone turned up a few times. The chain uses TRBV6-6 and TRBJ1-1; D unclear. Germline lookup yields CDR1 MNHNY and CDR2 SVGAGI (reference sequence). The V gene lost 2 bases and the J gene lost 3 bases, with 7 bases spanning the gap. The CDR3 covers 13 residues. DNA of the CDR3: TGTGCCAGCAGTTACGGCATCTACACTGAAGCTTTCTTT. Encoded protein: CASSYGIYTEAFF.

This clone was counted a single time. The chain links TRBV28 to TRBJ1-2; D is unresolved. This CDR3 is 13 amino acids long. Trimming stripped 3 bases from V and 1 base from J, with 6 bases between. Germline CDR1 MDHEN, CDR2 SYDVKM. The CDR3 reads CASSLAGNYGYTF. The CDR3 region has the DNA TGTGCCAGCAGTTTGGCGGGTAACTATGGCTACACCTTC.

This chain joins TRBV9 and TRBJ1-1, with TRBD1 identical over 7 bases. V lost 3 bases to trimming and J lost 2 bases; unmatched junction nucleotides: 4. CDR1 is SGDLS and CDR2 is YYNGEE in the germline V gene. The CDR3 spans 14 residues. The CDR3 nucleotides read TGTGCCAGCAGCGACAGGGGTGGCAACACTGAAGCTTTCTTT. Amino acid sequence: CASSDRGGNTEAFF.